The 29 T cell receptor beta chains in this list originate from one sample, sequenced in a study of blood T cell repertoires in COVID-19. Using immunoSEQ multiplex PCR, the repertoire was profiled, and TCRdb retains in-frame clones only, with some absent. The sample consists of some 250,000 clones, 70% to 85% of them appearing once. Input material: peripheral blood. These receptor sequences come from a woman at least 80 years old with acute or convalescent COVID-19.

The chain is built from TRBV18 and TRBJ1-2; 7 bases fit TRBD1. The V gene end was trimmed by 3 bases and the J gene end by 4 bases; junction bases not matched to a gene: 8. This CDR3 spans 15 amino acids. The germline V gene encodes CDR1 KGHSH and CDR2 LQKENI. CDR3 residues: CASSPTGTVVYGYTF. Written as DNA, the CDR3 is TGTGCCAGCTCACCTACCGGGACAGTTGTCTATGGCTACACCTTC.

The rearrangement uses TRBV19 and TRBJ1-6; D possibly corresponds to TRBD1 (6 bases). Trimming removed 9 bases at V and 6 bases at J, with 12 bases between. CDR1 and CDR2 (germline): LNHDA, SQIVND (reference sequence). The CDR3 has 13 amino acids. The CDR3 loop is CASGDTFNSPLHF. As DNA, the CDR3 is TGTGCCAGCGGGGACACATTTAATTCACCCCTCCACTTT.

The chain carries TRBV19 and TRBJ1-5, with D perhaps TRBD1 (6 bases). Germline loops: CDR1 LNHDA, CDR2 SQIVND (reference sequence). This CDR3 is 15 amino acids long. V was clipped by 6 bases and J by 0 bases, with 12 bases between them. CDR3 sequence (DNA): TGTGCCAGTAGCAGGGGACTATATAGCAATCAGCCCCAGCATTTT. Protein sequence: CASSRGLYSNQPQHF.

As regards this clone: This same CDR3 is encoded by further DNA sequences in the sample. The CDR3 nucleotides read TGCGCCAGCAGCTTGGGGGGCGGTCAGCCCCAGCATTTT. Translating it yields CASSLGGGQPQHF. This rearrangement joins TRBV5-1 to TRBJ1-5; D may be TRBD1 (5 bases). Between the trimmed V and J ends, which lost 0 bases and 6 bases, there was a span of 7 bases. CDR1 is SGHRS, CDR2 YFSETQ, per germline. The CDR3 spans 13 residues.

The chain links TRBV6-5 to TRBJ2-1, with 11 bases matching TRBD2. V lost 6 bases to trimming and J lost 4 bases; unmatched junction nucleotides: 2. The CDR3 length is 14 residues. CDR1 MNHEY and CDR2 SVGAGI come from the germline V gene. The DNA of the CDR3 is TGTGCCAGCAGACTAGCGGGGGCTTACAATGAGCAGTTCTTC. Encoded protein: CASRLAGAYNEQFF.

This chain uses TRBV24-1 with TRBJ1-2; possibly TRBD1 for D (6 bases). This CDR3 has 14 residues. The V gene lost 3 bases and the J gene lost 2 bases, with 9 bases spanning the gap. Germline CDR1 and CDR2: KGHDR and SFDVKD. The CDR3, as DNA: TGTGCCACCAGTGATACGGACAGAAACTATGGCTACACCTTC. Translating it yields CATSDTDRNYGYTF.

The CDR3 DNA is TGCGCCAGCAGTACCGGGACAGGGATCGGAAACACCATATATTTT. Protein product: CASSTGTGIGNTIYF. V is TRBV10-2 and J is TRBJ1-3, with TRBD1 matching over 9 bases. The CDR3 spans 15 residues. In germline, CDR1 is WSHSY, CDR2 SAAADI. The V and J ends lost 5 bases and 4 bases, in that order; junction bases with no gene match: 6.

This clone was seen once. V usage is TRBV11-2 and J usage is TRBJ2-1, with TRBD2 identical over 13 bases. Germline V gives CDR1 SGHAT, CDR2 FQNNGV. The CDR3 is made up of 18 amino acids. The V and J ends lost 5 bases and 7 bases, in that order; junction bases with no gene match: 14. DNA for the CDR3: TGTGCCAGCAGCCCCCGGGGACTAGCGGGGCTAGGCGGGAATGAGCAGTTCTTC. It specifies CASSPRGLAGLGGNEQFF.

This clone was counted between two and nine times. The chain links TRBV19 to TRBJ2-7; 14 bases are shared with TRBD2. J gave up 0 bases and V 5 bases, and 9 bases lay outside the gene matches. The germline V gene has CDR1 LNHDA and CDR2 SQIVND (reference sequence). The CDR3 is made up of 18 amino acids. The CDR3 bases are TGTGCCAGTAGTGGGGGACTAGCGGGGGTGTGGAGCTCCTACGAGCAGTACTTC. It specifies CASSGGLAGVWSSYEQYF.

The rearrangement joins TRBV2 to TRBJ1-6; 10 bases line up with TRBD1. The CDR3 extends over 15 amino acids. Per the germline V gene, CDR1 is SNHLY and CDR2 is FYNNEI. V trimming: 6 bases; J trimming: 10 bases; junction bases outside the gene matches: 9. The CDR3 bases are TGTGCCAGCAGAACCGGGACAGGGGTTAGCTCACCCCTCCACTTT. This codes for CASRTGTGVSSPLHF.

DNA of the CDR3: TGTGCCATCAGTGAGAGTGGCCAGACTAACTATGGCTACACCTTC. This translates into CAISESGQTNYGYTF. The chain is built from TRBV10-3 and TRBJ1-2; no definite D call. CDR1 is ENHRY, CDR2 SYGVKD, per germline. V gave up 2 bases and J gave up 0 bases, with 10 bases separating them. The CDR3 is 15 amino acids.

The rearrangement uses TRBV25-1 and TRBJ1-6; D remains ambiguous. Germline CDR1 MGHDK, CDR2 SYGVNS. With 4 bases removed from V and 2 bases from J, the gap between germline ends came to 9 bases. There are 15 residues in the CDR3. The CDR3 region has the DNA TGTGCCAGCAGTGCCCCGGGTCCCTATAATTCACCCCTCCACTTT. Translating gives CASSAPGPYNSPLHF.

CDR3 region: CASSPGQGGNYGYTF. Here the CDR3 DNA reads TGTGCCAGTAGTCCAGGACAGGGCGGGAACTATGGCTACACCTTC. The chain couples TRBV19 to TRBJ1-2; TRBD1 matches 8 bases. J was trimmed by 2 bases and V by 5 bases; bases with no gene match: 7. The germline V gene has CDR1 LNHDA and CDR2 SQIVND (reference sequence). The CDR3 length is 15 residues.

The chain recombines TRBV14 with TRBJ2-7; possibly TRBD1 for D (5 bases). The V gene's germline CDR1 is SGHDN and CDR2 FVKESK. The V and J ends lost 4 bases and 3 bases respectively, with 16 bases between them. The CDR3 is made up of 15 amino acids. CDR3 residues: CASSRQPGPFYEQYF. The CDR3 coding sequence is TGTGCCAGCAGCCGCCAGCCAGGGCCCTTCTACGAGCAGTACTTC.

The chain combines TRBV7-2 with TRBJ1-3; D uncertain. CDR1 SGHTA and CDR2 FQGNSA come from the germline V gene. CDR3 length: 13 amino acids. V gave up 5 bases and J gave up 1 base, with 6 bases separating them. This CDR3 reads CASSQTSGNTIYF. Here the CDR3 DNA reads TGTGCCAGCAGCCAAACTTCTGGAAACACCATATATTTT.

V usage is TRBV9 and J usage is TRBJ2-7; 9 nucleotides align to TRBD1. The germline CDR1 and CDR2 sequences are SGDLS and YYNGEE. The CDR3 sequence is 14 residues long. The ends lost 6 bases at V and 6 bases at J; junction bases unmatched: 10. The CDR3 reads CASNQGQGPIEQYF. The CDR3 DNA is TGTGCCAGCAACCAAGGACAGGGGCCGATCGAGCAGTACTTC.

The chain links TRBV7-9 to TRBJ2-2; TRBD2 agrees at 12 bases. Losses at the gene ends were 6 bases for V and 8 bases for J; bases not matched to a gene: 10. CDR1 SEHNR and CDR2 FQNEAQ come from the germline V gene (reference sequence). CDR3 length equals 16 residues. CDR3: CASSRPSGGASGELFF. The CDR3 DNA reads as TGTGCCAGCAGTCGCCCTAGCGGGGGGGCGTCAGGGGAGCTGTTTTTT.

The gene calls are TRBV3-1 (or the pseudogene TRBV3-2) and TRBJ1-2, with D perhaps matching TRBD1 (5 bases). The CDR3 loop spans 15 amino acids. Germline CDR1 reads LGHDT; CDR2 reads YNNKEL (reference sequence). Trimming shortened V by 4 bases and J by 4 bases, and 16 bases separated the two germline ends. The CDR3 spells CASSPKAGQGYGYTF. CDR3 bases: TGTGCCAGCAGCCCCAAGGCAGGGCAGGGCTATGGCTACACCTTC.

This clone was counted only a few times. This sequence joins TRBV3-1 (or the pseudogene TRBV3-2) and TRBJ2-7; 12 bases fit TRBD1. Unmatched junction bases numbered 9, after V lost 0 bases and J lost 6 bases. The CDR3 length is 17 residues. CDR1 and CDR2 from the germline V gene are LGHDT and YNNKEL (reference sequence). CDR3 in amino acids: CASSQDFPGQGAGEQYF. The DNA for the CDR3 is TGTGCCAGCAGCCAAGATTTCCCGGGACAGGGGGCTGGCGAGCAGTACTTC.

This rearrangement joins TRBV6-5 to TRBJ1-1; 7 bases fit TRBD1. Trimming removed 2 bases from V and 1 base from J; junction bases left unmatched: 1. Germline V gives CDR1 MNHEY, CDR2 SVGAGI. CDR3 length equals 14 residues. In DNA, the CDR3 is TGTGCCAGCAGTTACGGGGACAGGAACACTGAAGCTTTCTTT. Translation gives CASSYGDRNTEAFF.

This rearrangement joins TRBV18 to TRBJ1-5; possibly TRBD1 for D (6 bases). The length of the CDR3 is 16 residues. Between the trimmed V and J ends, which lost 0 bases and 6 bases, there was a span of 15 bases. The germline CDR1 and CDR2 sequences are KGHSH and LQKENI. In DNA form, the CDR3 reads TGTGCCAGCTCACCACCGGCTTCAGGGGTCGGTCAGCCCCAGCATTTT. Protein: CASSPPASGVGQPQHF.

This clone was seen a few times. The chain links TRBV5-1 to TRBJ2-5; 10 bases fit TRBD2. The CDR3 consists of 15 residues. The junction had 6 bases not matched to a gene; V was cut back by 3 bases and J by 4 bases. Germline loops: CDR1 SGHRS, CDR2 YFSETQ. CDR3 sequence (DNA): TGCGCCAGCAGCTCCCTAGCGGGAGTACGAGAGACCCAGTACTTC. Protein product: CASSSLAGVRETQYF.

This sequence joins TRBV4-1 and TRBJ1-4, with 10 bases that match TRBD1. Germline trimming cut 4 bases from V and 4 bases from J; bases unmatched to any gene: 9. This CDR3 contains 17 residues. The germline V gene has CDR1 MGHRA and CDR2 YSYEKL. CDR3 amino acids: CASSLWIRTGGNEKLFF. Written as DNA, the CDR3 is TGCGCCAGCAGCCTTTGGATTAGGACAGGGGGTAATGAAAAACTGTTTTTT.

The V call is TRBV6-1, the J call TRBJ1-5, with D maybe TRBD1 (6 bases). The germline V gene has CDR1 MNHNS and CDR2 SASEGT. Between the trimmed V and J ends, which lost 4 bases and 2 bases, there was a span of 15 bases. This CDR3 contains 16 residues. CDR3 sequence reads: CASSAGRGTRNQPQHF. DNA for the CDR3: TGTGCCAGCAGTGCAGGTAGGGGGACGCGCAATCAGCCCCAGCATTTT.

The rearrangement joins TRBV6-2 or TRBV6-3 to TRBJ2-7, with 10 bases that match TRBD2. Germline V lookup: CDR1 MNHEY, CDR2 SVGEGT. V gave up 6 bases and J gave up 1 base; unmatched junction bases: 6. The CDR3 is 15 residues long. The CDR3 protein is CASSRSGGGSYEQYF. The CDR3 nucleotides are TGTGCCAGCAGCCGGAGCGGGGGGGGATCCTACGAGCAGTACTTC.

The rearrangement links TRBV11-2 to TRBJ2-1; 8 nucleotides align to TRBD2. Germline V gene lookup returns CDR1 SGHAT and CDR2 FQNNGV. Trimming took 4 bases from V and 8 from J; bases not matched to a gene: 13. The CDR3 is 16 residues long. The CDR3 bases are TGTGCCAGCAGCTCCGTCTACCTAGCGGGTGTGGATGAGCAGTTCTTC. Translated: CASSSVYLAGVDEQFF.

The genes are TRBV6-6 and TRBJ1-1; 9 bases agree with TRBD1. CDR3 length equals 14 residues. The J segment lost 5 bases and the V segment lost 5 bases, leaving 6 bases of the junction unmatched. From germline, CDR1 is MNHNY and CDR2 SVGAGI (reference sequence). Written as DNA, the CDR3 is TGTGCCAGCAGTGTACAGGGGGCGGATACTGAAGCTTTCTTT. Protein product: CASSVQGADTEAFF.

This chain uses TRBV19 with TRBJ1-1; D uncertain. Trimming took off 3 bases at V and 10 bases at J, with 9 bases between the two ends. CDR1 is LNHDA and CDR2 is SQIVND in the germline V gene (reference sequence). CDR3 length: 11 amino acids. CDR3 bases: TGTGCCAGTAGTATTAGGCTAGGAGCTTTCTTT. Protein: CASSIRLGAFF.

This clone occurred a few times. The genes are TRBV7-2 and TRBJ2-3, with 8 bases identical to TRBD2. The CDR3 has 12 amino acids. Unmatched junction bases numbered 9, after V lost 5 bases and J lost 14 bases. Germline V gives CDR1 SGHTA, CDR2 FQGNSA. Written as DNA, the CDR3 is TGTGCCAGCAGCCCACTGGAGCGGGAGCCGTATTTT. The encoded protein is CASSPLEREPYF.